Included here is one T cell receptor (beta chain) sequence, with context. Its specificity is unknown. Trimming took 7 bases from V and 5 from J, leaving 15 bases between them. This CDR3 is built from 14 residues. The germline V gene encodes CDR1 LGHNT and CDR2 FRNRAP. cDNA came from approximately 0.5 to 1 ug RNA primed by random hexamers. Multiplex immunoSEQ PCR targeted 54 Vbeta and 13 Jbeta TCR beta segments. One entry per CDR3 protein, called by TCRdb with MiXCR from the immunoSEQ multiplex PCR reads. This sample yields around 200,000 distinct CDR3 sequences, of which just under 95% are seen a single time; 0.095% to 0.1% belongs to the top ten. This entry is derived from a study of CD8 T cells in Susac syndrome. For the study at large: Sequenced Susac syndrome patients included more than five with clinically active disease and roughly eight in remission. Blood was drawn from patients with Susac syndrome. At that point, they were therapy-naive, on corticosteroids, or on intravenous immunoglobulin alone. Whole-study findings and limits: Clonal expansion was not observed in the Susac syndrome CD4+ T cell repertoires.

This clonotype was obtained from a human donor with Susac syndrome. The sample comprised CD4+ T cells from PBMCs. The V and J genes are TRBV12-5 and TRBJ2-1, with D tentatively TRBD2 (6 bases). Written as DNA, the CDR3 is TGTGCTAGTGTCGCGGGGATCAGGGACAATGAGCAGTTCTTC. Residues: CASVAGIRDNEQFF.